This T cell receptor beta chain originates from a study of T cell responses to AZD1222 COVID-19 vaccine. Germline V lookup: CDR1 LGHDT, CDR2 YNNKEL (reference sequence). V lost 0 bases to trimming and J lost 5 bases, with 17 bases between them. This CDR3 is 16 amino acids long. General study points: Donors were chiefly white British, with a greater number of females, and clonal diversity was perhaps underestimated. CD4 TCRs linked to vaccination spanned spike, dominating at 160-218 and 743-854. Every sample of the repertoires postdated the peak T cell response.

Points on this clone: The antigen is unknown.

This table comes from immunoSEQ multiplex PCR, and its TCRdb copy is limited to in-frame clones, with some not included. The table has 130,000 to 150,000 clones, 88% seen once; the top ten hold about 5%. The source material was peripheral blood, sampled 28 days after the second dose of the MenACWY control vaccine. V gene TRBV3-1 (or the pseudogene TRBV3-2) combines with J gene TRBJ2-7; D gene uncertain. This TCR derives from an adult who received the MenACWY meningococcal vaccine as a control. CDR3 in amino acids: CASSQESPTPTNEQYF. In DNA, the CDR3 is TGTGCCAGCAGCCAAGAGTCTCCAACGCCCACCAACGAGCAGTACTTC.